These T cell receptor beta chains were read from a single sample in a study of control samples from healthy donors and cancer patients. Sequenced by immunoSEQ multiplex PCR; TCRdb stores in-frame clones only, minus some. The table has about 150,000 clones, 85% to 95% seen once. The sample comprised blood. Receptor source: a man in his forties or fifties in good health. Each CDR3 is given with its conserved first and last residue. Each record gives: clone size, J gene, D gene, V gene, CDR3 DNA, CDR3 protein. D genes are given only for firm matches. Rows give clone size only sometimes, using once, few, many, or a class for an expanded clone.

-	TRBJ1-5	-	TRBV5-6	TGTGCCAGCAGCTTGGGGGTTTTGAGCAATCAGCCCCAGCATTTT	CASSLGVLSNQPQHF
-	TRBJ1-2	TRBD1	TRBV11-1	TGTGCCAGCAGCTCCGGACAGGCCTATGGCTACACCTTC	CASSSGQAYGYTF
-	TRBJ1-5	-	TRBV11-2	TGTGCCAGCGTCGGGCCGGTTAGCAATCAGCCCCAGCATTTT	CASVGPVSNQPQHF
-	TRBJ1-2	-	TRBV7-8	TGTGCCAGCAGCCCCCAGGGGACCCAGGGCTACACCTTC	CASSPQGTQGYTF
-	TRBJ1-1	TRBD1	TRBV5-1	TGCGCCAGCAGCCGGGGGACAGGGGGATTAAACACTGAAGCTTTCTTT	CASSRGTGGLNTEAFF
-	TRBJ1-1	-	TRBV5-8	TGTGCCAGCAGCTTGCCGGGGACACTGAACACTGAAGCTTTCTTT	CASSLPGTLNTEAFF
-	TRBJ2-5	-	TRBV4-1	TGCGCCAGCAGCCAAGTAGGTACAGGGCCCGGAGAGACCCAGTACTTC	CASSQVGTGPGETQYF
-	TRBJ2-1	-	TRBV6-2/TRBV6-3	TGTGCCAGCGGCCTCCTAGACTACAATGAGCAGTTCTTC	CASGLLDYNEQFF
-	TRBJ1-5	TRBD1	TRBV6-2/TRBV6-3	TGTGCCAGCAGTTACTCGACAGGGTTAAATCAGCCCCAGCATTTT	CASSYSTGLNQPQHF
-	TRBJ2-3	TRBD2	TRBV4-3	TGCGCCAGCAGCCAAGTCGGGGGGGCCACAGATACGCAGTATTTT	CASSQVGGATDTQYF
-	TRBJ1-1	-	TRBV7-9	TGTGCCAGCAGCTTAGACGAGGGCACTGAAGCTTTCTTT	CASSLDEGTEAFF
-	TRBJ1-1	-	TRBV6-5	TGTGCCAGCAGTTACGAGGGGTTAGGCAGCACTGAAGCTTTCTTT	CASSYEGLGSTEAFF
-	TRBJ2-1	TRBD2	TRBV18	TGTGCCACCCGAAGCGCGGGGGACTACAATGAGCAGTTCTTC	CATRSAGDYNEQFF
-	TRBJ1-1	TRBD1	TRBV6-5	TGTGCCAGCAGTTCCCCCCGGACAGGGGGAGGCACTGAAGCTTTCTTT	CASSSPRTGGGTEAFF
-	TRBJ1-1	-	TRBV6-5	TGTGCCAGCAGGGTGTTTGCGGCGAACACTGAAGCTTTCTTT	CASRVFAANTEAFF
-	TRBJ2-1	-	TRBV2	TGTGCCAGCAGCCTCTCCCGGGACTCTCTGGGGAATGAGCAGTTCTTC	CASSLSRDSLGNEQFF
-	TRBJ1-1	-	TRBV10-3	TGTGCCATCAGCCGGACTGTGAACACTGAAGCTTTCTTT	CAISRTVNTEAFF
-	TRBJ2-3	-	TRBV27	TGTGCCAGCAGCCTAATCAGGGAACGGCCAGATACGCAGTATTTT	CASSLIRERPDTQYF
once	TRBJ1-1	-	TRBV27	TGTGCCAGCAGTTCGGGCGGGGCGGGGAACACTGAAGCTTTCTTT	CASSSGGAGNTEAFF
-	TRBJ1-1	-	TRBV10-2	TGCGCCAGCAGTGACGGCGGGGGCCTCACTGAAGCTTTCTTT	CASSDGGGLTEAFF
-	TRBJ1-1	-	TRBV5-6	TGTGCCAGCAGCTTTGGGTTGAACACTGAAGCTTTCTTT	CASSFGLNTEAFF
-	TRBJ2-2	-	TRBV7-9	TGTGCCAGCAGCCACCCCCGGCGGGGTTCTGGCACCGGGGAGCTGTTTTTT	CASSHPRRGSGTGELFF
-	TRBJ1-1	-	TRBV6-5	TGTGCCAGCCGACAGCTGATGAACACTGAAGCTTTCTTT	CASRQLMNTEAFF
-	TRBJ1-4	-	TRBV28	TGTGCCAGCAGTTTATGGGGCCCGTCGGATGAAAAACTGTTTTTT	CASSLWGPSDEKLFF
-	TRBJ2-7	TRBD1	TRBV7-9	TGTGCCAGCAGCCCACAGGGGATAGGTCGCGAGCAGTACTTC	CASSPQGIGREQYF
-	TRBJ1-5	-	TRBV6-1	TGTGCCAGCAGTGACCAGGGAGGGGCGAGCAATCAGCCCCAGCATTTT	CASSDQGGASNQPQHF
-	TRBJ2-7	-	TRBV5-4	TGTGCCAGCAGCTTCGGCAGAACCTACGAGCAGTACTTC	CASSFGRTYEQYF
-	TRBJ2-7	TRBD1	TRBV6-5	TGTGCCAGCAGTTACTCGGGGACAGGGGGTTATGAGCAGTACTTC	CASSYSGTGGYEQYF
-	TRBJ2-3	TRBD2	TRBV4-1	TGCGCCAGCAGCCCGCGGGGGGGTAGCACAGATACGCAGTATTTT	CASSPRGGSTDTQYF
-	TRBJ2-4	-	TRBV25-1	TGTGCCAGCAGTTCCGAGGCCCACAGCCGCGACATTCAGTACTTC	CASSSEAHSRDIQYF
-	TRBJ2-5	-	TRBV24-1	TGTGCCACCAGTGATTCAAGTGCAGGGAGCCAAGAGACCCAGTACTTC	CATSDSSAGSQETQYF
-	TRBJ1-1	TRBD1	TRBV5-1	TGCGCCAGCAGCTTGGTAGGACAGGGGGCTATGGACACTGAAGCTTTCTTT	CASSLVGQGAMDTEAFF
-	TRBJ2-3	TRBD1	TRBV7-9	TGTGCCAGCAGCTCGTGGACAGGGGGCCGGACAGATACGCAGTATTTT	CASSSWTGGRTDTQYF
-	TRBJ2-4	TRBD1	TRBV28	TGTGCCAGCAGTCTCCCGGGACAGGGGTATTCCAAAAACATTCAGTACTTC	CASSLPGQGYSKNIQYF
-	TRBJ1-1	-	TRBV6-5	TGTGCCAGCAGGACGAAAGAAAAACAGGGAAAAGCTTTCTTT	CASRTKEKQGKAFF
-	TRBJ2-7	TRBD2	TRBV12-3/TRBV12-4	TGTGCCAGCAGTTTGGGACTAGTCCACGAGCAGTACTTC	CASSLGLVHEQYF
once	TRBJ2-3	TRBD1	TRBV5-6	TGTGCCAGCAGCTTGGTGGACAGGTCTAGCACAGATACGCAGTATTTT	CASSLVDRSSTDTQYF
-	TRBJ2-7	TRBD1	TRBV6-5	TGTGCCACCACCGGGACAGGACACGGCGAGCAGTACTTC	CATTGTGHGEQYF
-	TRBJ1-1	-	TRBV6-5	TGTGCCAGCAACGAGGCCCGGAGAGCTTTCTTT	CASNEARRAFF